What follows are 17 T cell receptor beta chains derived from one specimen sequenced in a study of T cells in Graves' hyperthyroidism and ophthalmopathy. The CDR3 regions of TCR beta were amplified from RNA transcripts. RT-PCR in the first round (using the HTBI primer set) targeted the TCR CDR3. TCRdb called the multiplex PCR reads again in MiXCR, with one record for every CDR3 protein. The table includes more than 500,000 distinct CDR3 sequences, roughly 14% detected once. Sequencing was performed on blood. Receptors were obtained from a woman between 35 and 50 years old with Graves' ophthalmopathy.

This clonotype was counted many times. V usage is TRBV6-5 and J usage is TRBJ1-5, with D perhaps matching TRBD1 (5 bases). The CDR3 loop spans 16 amino acids. The ends were cut back, 7 bases at V and 0 bases at J, with 16 bases in the middle. CDR1 and CDR2 (germline): MNHEY, SVGAGI. CDR3 amino acids: CASKASGDLSNQPQHF. The DNA of the CDR3 is TGTGCCAGCAAGGCCAGCGGGGACCTTAGCAATCAGCCCCAGCATTTT.

This clonotype showed up many times. The J gene is TRBJ2-7, the V gene TRBV6-5; tentatively, D is TRBD1 (5 bases). Germline CDR1 is MNHEY and CDR2 is SVGAGI. V lost 3 bases and J lost 0, with 15 bases in between. The CDR3 loop spans 16 amino acids. For the CDR3, the DNA is TGTGCCAGCAGTTATCCCAGATCGACAGCCTCCTACGAGCAGTACTTC. It codes for CASSYPRSTASYEQYF.

The chain joins TRBV11-3 to TRBJ2-5; the match to TRBD2 covers 8 bases. Germline lookup yields CDR1 SGHNT and CDR2 YENEEA. There are 15 residues in the CDR3. V lost 5 bases and J lost 4; bases outside the gene matches: 9. The CDR3 loop is CASSRAGAEGETQYF. CDR3 coding DNA: TGTGCCAGCAGCCGAGCGGGAGCTGAGGGAGAGACCCAGTACTTC.

This clonotype was seen only once. V and J are TRBV27 and TRBJ1-1, with unresolved D. CDR1 and CDR2 (germline): MNHEY, SMNVEV (reference sequence). V dropped 5 bases and J dropped 2 bases, with 18 bases sitting between them. There are 16 residues in the CDR3. CDR3 DNA sequence: TGTGCCAGCAGTCGTAGGTCGGACCCTTCCAACACTGAAGCTTTCTTT. It is translated as CASSRRSDPSNTEAFF.

Many counts were recorded for this clonotype. The chain couples TRBV20-1 to TRBJ2-5, with D possibly matching TRBD1 (5 bases). Deletions cut 6 bases from V and 2 bases from J, with 16 bases between. The CDR3 is made up of 14 amino acids. Germline loops: CDR1 DFQATT, CDR2 SNEGSKA (reference sequence). The CDR3 reads CSAPSPREQETQYF. In DNA form, the CDR3 reads TGCAGTGCCCCTAGTCCCAGGGAACAAGAGACCCAGTACTTC.

The CDR3 here is CATPGQNSYNEQFF. The CDR3 DNA reads as TGTGCCACCCCGGGACAAAACTCCTACAATGAGCAGTTCTTC. This chain connects TRBV6-1 to TRBJ2-1, with D perhaps TRBD1 (6 bases). The CDR3 has 14 amino acids. V lost 10 bases to trimming and J lost 0 bases, with 13 bases between them. Germline lookup yields CDR1 MNHNS and CDR2 SASEGT.

In DNA form, the CDR3 reads TGTGCCAGTCGGACTCACTCCCTCTACGAGCAGTACTTC. It is translated as CASRTHSLYEQYF. The V call is TRBV28, the J call TRBJ2-7, with D possibly being TRBD2 (5 bases). The V end lost 9 bases, the J end lost 3 bases, and 15 bases lay between the germline ends. The CDR3 spans 13 residues. From germline, CDR1 is MDHEN and CDR2 SYDVKM.

This clonotype has more than one count but fewer than ten. One end of the junction is discordant with germline, which a read error may explain. The CDR3 protein is CASSDRGQGSHEQYF. CDR3 coding DNA: TGTGCCAGCAGTGATCGCGGACAGGGCTCCCACGAGCAGTACTTC. V and J are TRBV2 and TRBJ2-7, with 8 bases lining up with TRBD1. CDR3 length equals 15 residues. The V gene's germline CDR1 is SNHLY and CDR2 FYNNEI.

This clonotype was seen more than once but under ten times. The rearrangement uses TRBV18 and TRBJ1-1; no clear D gene. The germline CDR1 and CDR2 sequences are KGHSH and LQKENI. The V and J ends lost 6 bases and 1 base respectively, with 12 bases between them. This CDR3 has 14 residues. CDR3 loop: CASSPRWENTEAFF. In DNA form, the CDR3 reads TGTGCCAGCTCGCCTAGATGGGAGAACACTGAAGCTTTCTTT.

This clonotype came up many times. The chain couples TRBV5-1 to TRBJ1-5; D not resolved. The CDR3 has 15 residues. Germline assignment: CDR1 SGHRS and CDR2 YFSETQ. Between the trimmed V and J ends, which lost 4 bases and 2 bases, there was a span of 13 bases. The chain's CDR3 is CASSPESRGNQPQHF. The CDR3 bases are TGCGCCAGCAGCCCTGAGTCCAGAGGCAATCAGCCCCAGCATTTT.

The chain joins TRBV6-1 to TRBJ1-2; TRBD1 might be the D (5 bases). V was shortened by 7 bases and J by 3 bases, with 9 bases between the two germline ends. The CDR3 totals 12 residues. Germline V gene sequence: CDR1 MNHNS, CDR2 SASEGT. The DNA of the CDR3 is TGTGCCAGCATGGGGGTTTACTATGGCTACACCTTC. This encodes CASMGVYYGYTF.

The gene calls are TRBV7-2 and TRBJ1-5, with D uncertain. V gave up 3 bases and J gave up 5 bases, with 8 bases separating them. The CDR3 has 13 amino acids. Germline V lookup: CDR1 SGHTA, CDR2 FQGNSA. CDR3 coding DNA: TGTGCCAGCAGCTTCAACCAAGATCAGCCCCAGCATTTT. Amino acids: CASSFNQDQPQHF.

The V call is TRBV5-1, the J call TRBJ1-1, with D tentatively TRBD1 (5 bases). The CDR3 extends over 14 amino acids. CDR1 is SGHRS and CDR2 is YFSETQ in the germline V gene. Trimming left V 0 bases short and J 10 bases short, with 16 bases between. The DNA for the CDR3 is TGCGCCAGCAGCTTGGGGGCTCAGGGTCCAGGAGCTTTCTTT. Protein sequence: CASSLGAQGPGAFF.

This clonotype was detected ten times or more. The chain couples TRBV5-6 to TRBJ2-6; D not certain. CDR3 size: 14 residues. With 4 bases removed from V and 0 bases from J, the gap between germline ends came to 5 bases. The germline CDR1 and CDR2 sequences are SGHDT and YYEEEE. The CDR3 protein is CASSQLSGANVLTF. As DNA, the CDR3 is TGTGCCAGCAGCCAACTCTCTGGGGCCAACGTCCTGACTTTC.

The table lists this clonotype with many counts. V gene TRBV2 combines with J gene TRBJ1-5; D gene unclear. Between the trimmed V and J ends, which lost 5 bases and 6 bases, there was a span of 23 bases. Germline CDR1 and CDR2: SNHLY and FYNNEI. The CDR3 contains 17 residues. The CDR3 DNA reads as TGTGCCAGCAGTCAGAACCTCGAAAGCCTTAGTAGTCAGCCCCAGCATTTT. The encoded protein is CASSQNLESLSSQPQHF. The complete variable domain, with remaining parts taken from reference TRBV2 and TRBJ1-5, reads EPEVTQTPSHQVTQMGQEVILRCVPISNHLYFYWYRQILGQKVEFLVSFYNNEISEKSEIFDDQFSVERPDGSNFTLKIRSTKLEDSAMYFCASSQNLESLSSQPQHFGDGTRLSIL.

In its sample, this clonotype was seen many times. The V and J genes are TRBV24-1 and TRBJ1-5; 7 nucleotides line up with TRBD1. After removal of 3 bases from V and 6 bases from J, the junction contained 4 bases not matched to a gene. Germline CDR1 and CDR2: KGHDR and SFDVKD. The CDR3 has 14 residues. CDR3 DNA sequence: TGTGCCACCAGTGATGCACAGGGGTCTCAGCCCCAGCATTTT. It specifies CATSDAQGSQPQHF.

In this sample, this clonotype turned up many times. The chain employs TRBV24-1 and TRBJ2-5, with D unresolved. V was clipped by 4 bases and J by 0 bases, with 8 bases between them. Germline V lookup: CDR1 KGHDR, CDR2 SFDVKD. The CDR3 is 14 amino acids. The CDR3 nucleotides are TGTGCCACCAGTGACCGCAGCCACCAAGAGACCCAGTACTTC. Translation: CATSDRSHQETQYF.